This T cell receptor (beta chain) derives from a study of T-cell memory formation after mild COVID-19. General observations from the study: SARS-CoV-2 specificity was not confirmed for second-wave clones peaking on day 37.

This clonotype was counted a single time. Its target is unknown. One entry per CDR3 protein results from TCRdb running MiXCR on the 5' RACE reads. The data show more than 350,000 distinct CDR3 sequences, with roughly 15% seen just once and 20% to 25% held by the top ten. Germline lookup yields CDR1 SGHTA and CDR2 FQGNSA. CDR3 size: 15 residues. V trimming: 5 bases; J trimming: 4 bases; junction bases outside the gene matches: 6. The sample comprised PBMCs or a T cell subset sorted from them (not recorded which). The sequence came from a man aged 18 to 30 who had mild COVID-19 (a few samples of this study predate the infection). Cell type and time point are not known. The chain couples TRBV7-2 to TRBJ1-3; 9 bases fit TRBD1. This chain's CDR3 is CASSERTGAGNTIYF. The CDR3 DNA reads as TGTGCCAGCAGCGAGCGGACAGGGGCGGGAAACACCATATATTTT.